Listed below are T cell receptor beta chains from one sample, sequenced in a study of T cell responses to AZD1222 COVID-19 vaccine. Data came from immunoSEQ multiplex PCR; TCRdb stores just in-frame clones and leaves some out. The table has some 190,000 clones, nearly 95% seen once; the top ten hold about 2.1%. Sequencing was performed on peripheral blood, taken 28 days after the second AZD1222 dose. These receptors originate from an adult who received the AZD1222 COVID-19 vaccine. Both conserved end residues are part of each CDR3. Fields, in order: D gene, clone size, J gene, V gene, CDR3 protein, CDR3 DNA. A D gene is named only where the DNA matches it firmly. Some rows mark clone size as missing; the rest say once, few, many or name a class of expanded clone.

TRBD2	NA	TRBJ2-3	TRBV24-1	CATSDKKSTSADTQYF	TGTGCCACCAGTGACAAGAAATCAACTAGCGCAGATACGCAGTATTTT
NA	NA	TRBJ2-1	TRBV5-8	CASSPWGSNEQFF	TGTGCCAGCAGCCCGTGGGGTTCAAATGAGCAGTTCTTC
NA	NA	TRBJ1-6	TRBV7-2	CASSPGSSSPLHF	TGTGCCAGCAGCCCCGGGTCATCTTCACCCCTCCACTTT
NA	NA	TRBJ1-2	TRBV27	CASRPVYGAATNYGYTF	TGTGCCAGCAGGCCCGTCTATGGGGCAGCAACTAACTATGGCTACACCTTC
NA	NA	TRBJ2-7	TRBV18	CASSPAMAYEQYF	TGTGCCAGCTCCCCGGCTATGGCCTACGAGCAGTACTTC
NA	NA	TRBJ1-3	TRBV7-8	CASILGRVRLKSSGNTIYF	TGTGCCAGCATTTTAGGCAGGGTCCGACTAAAGAGCTCTGGAAACACCATATATTTT
NA	once	TRBJ1-2	TRBV4-3	CASSQSPGNLGGYTF	TGCGCCAGCAGCCAATCTCCAGGGAACTTGGGAGGCTACACCTTC
NA	NA	TRBJ2-2	TRBV11-3	CATQGMAGLGQENTGELFF	TGTGCCACCCAGGGAATGGCGGGGCTCGGGCAGGAGAACACCGGGGAGCTGTTTTTT
NA	NA	TRBJ2-1	TRBV18	CASSRGTANEQFF	TGTGCCAGCTCACGGGGGACTGCTAATGAGCAGTTCTTC
TRBD1	NA	TRBJ1-2	TRBV14	CASSEESIQGADGYTF	TGTGCCAGCAGCGAAGAGAGTATTCAGGGGGCGGACGGCTACACCTTC
NA	NA	TRBJ2-2	TRBV4-1	CASSLSRTGPGELFF	TGCGCCAGCAGCCTTAGCAGAACAGGCCCCGGGGAGCTGTTTTTT
TRBD1	NA	TRBJ2-7	TRBV7-2	CASSTYRDRGLSEQYF	TGTGCCAGCAGCACCTACCGGGACAGGGGTTTATCCGAGCAGTACTTC
NA	few	TRBJ1-6	TRBV12-3/TRBV12-4	CASSPGRGSPLHF	TGTGCCAGCAGTCCAGGGCGGGGATCACCCCTCCACTTT
NA	NA	TRBJ2-4	TRBV13	CASSLGLRVGGVGKNIQYF	TGTGCCAGCAGCTTAGGCCTAAGGGTAGGGGGGGTCGGCAAAAACATTCAGTACTTC
NA	NA	TRBJ1-5	TRBV25-1	CASSPGFGLNQPQHF	TGTGCCAGCAGCCCGGGATTCGGGTTAAATCAGCCCCAGCATTTT
NA	NA	TRBJ1-6	TRBV30	CAWQGQYNSPLHF	TGTGCCTGGCAAGGGCAGTATAATTCACCCCTCCACTTT
TRBD1	NA	TRBJ1-3	TRBV5-1	CASSGANRGRGNTIYF	TGCGCCAGCAGCGGGGCCAACAGGGGGCGAGGTAACACCATATATTTT
TRBD1	NA	TRBJ1-2	TRBV24-1	CATSEQGQGNYGYTF	TGTGCCACCAGTGAACAGGGACAGGGGAACTATGGCTACACCTTC
TRBD1	once	TRBJ2-1	TRBV3-1/TRBV3-2	CASSPLTGVNEQFF	TGTGCCAGCAGCCCTTTAACAGGGGTCAATGAGCAGTTCTTC
NA	NA	TRBJ1-5	TRBV6-5	CASSNVKNQPQHF	TGTGCCAGCAGCAACGTGAAGAATCAGCCCCAGCATTTT
NA	NA	TRBJ2-3	TRBV3-1/TRBV3-2	CASSPLGGGTDTQYF	TGTGCCAGCAGCCCCCTCGGCGGGGGCACAGATACGCAGTATTTT
TRBD2	NA	TRBJ2-7	TRBV4-1	CASSPVPGLAAYEQYF	TGCGCCAGCAGCCCGGTCCCGGGACTAGCCGCCTACGAGCAGTACTTC
NA	NA	TRBJ2-1	TRBV9	CASSVVVGGGYNEQFF	TGTGCCAGCAGCGTAGTCGTGGGAGGGGGCTACAATGAGCAGTTCTTC
TRBD2	once	TRBJ2-7	TRBV19	CASSVSAGTSIYEQYF	TGTGCCAGTAGTGTTTCTGCCGGGACTAGCATCTACGAGCAGTACTTC
NA	NA	TRBJ2-5	TRBV3-1/TRBV3-2	CASSQPGHQTQYF	TGTGCCAGCAGCCAGCCGGGACACCAGACCCAGTACTTC
NA	NA	TRBJ1-5	TRBV5-1	CASSLEPAGNQPQHF	TGCGCCAGCAGCTTGGAGCCCGCGGGGAATCAGCCCCAGCATTTT
NA	NA	TRBJ2-2	TRBV12-3/TRBV12-4	CASSSSTGELFF	TGTGCCAGCAGTTCCAGTACCGGGGAGCTGTTTTTT
NA	NA	TRBJ2-7	TRBV10-2	CASSPGPLYEQYF	TGCGCCAGCAGTCCAGGGCCCCTATACGAGCAGTACTTC
TRBD1	NA	TRBJ1-1	TRBV30	CAWSEGQVTLNTEAFF	TGTGCCTGGAGTGAGGGACAGGTTACCTTGAACACTGAAGCTTTCTTT
NA	once	TRBJ1-1	TRBV28	CASSFNPGRRAEAFF	TGTGCCAGCAGTTTCAACCCGGGGAGGAGGGCTGAAGCTTTCTTT
TRBD2	NA	TRBJ2-5	TRBV18	CASSIDFGGGANIETQYF	TGTGCCAGCTCAATCGACTTTGGCGGGGGGGCGAATATTGAGACCCAGTACTTC
NA	NA	TRBJ2-7	TRBV6-5	CASSYSKGPLGEQYF	TGTGCCAGCAGTTACTCGAAGGGCCCGCTAGGCGAGCAGTACTTC
NA	NA	TRBJ1-4	TRBV9	CASSVGPTTNEKLFF	TGTGCCAGCAGCGTAGGACCTACAACTAATGAAAAACTGTTTTTT
TRBD1	NA	TRBJ1-3	TRBV2	CASTQGGNSGNTIYF	TGTGCCAGCACCCAGGGGGGGAACTCTGGAAACACCATATATTTT
TRBD1	NA	TRBJ1-1	TRBV4-1	CASSARTGAATEAFF	TGCGCCAGCAGCGCGAGGACAGGGGCCGCCACTGAAGCTTTCTTT
TRBD1	NA	TRBJ1-1	TRBV18	CASSPRDRGNTEAFF	TGTGCCAGCTCACCACGGGACAGGGGCAACACTGAAGCTTTCTTT
NA	NA	TRBJ2-1	TRBV10-3	CAISPPGPHNEQFF	TGTGCCATCAGCCCCCCCGGTCCCCACAATGAGCAGTTCTTC
NA	NA	TRBJ1-2	TRBV10-3	CAISELGAGYTF	TGTGCCATCAGTGAATTAGGCGCGGGCTACACCTTC
NA	once	TRBJ2-5	TRBV4-2	CASSQEEGEETQYF	TGTGCCAGCAGCCAAGAGGAAGGTGAAGAGACCCAGTACTTC
NA	NA	TRBJ2-7	TRBV12-3/TRBV12-4	CASGQNYEQYF	TGTGCCAGCGGACAGAACTACGAGCAGTACTTC
TRBD1	NA	TRBJ2-7	TRBV19	CASSTYRGPHEEQYF	TGTGCCAGTAGTACCTACAGGGGGCCGCACGAGGAGCAGTACTTC
NA	NA	TRBJ1-1	TRBV6-5	CASSYSTVEQNTEAFF	TGTGCCAGCAGTTACTCGACCGTTGAGCAGAACACTGAAGCTTTCTTT